The 21 T cell receptor beta chains below all came from one sample that was sequenced in a study of regulatory T cells in long-lasting Graves disease. Arm-PCR with iRepertoire HTBI primers amplified the CDR3 regions for these TCR beta libraries. TCRdb recomputed calls from the multiplex PCR reads with MiXCR, one row per CDR3 protein. Counted here are around 250,000 distinct CDR3 sequences, 20% occurring once; the ten biggest clones make up approximately 15%. Stated time point: newly diagnosed GD, antithyroid drugs for less than 3 months. Scientists built the TCR library using RNA that was extracted from PBMCs. Sequences were derived from peripheral blood mononuclear cells (PBMCs), sampled at new diagnosis, from a patient treated with antithyroid drugs. These receptors originate from a female donor with Graves disease.

This clonotype was observed a handful of times. The chain couples TRBV7-6 to TRBJ2-5; D ambiguous. The V and J ends lost 1 base and 7 bases respectively, with 10 bases between them. The CDR3 sequence is 13 residues long. The germline V gene encodes CDR1 SGHVS and CDR2 FNYEAQ. The CDR3 DNA is TGTGCCAGCAGCTTAGAACCCACTCGGACCCAGTACTTC. Translating it yields CASSLEPTRTQYF.

This clonotype has ten or more counts. This chain links TRBV9 with TRBJ1-2; 10 positions agree with TRBD1. Germline loops: CDR1 SGDLS, CDR2 YYNGEE. V trimming: 2 bases; J trimming: 2 bases; junction bases outside the gene matches: 0. The CDR3 sequence is 14 residues long. CDR3: CASSVTGGNYGYTF. CDR3 coding DNA: TGTGCCAGCAGCGTGACAGGGGGCAACTATGGCTACACCTTC.

This clonotype was seen ten or more times. The V gene is TRBV7-9, the J gene TRBJ2-1; D remains ambiguous. V was clipped by 5 bases and J by 0 bases, with 8 bases between them. The germline V gene encodes CDR1 SEHNR and CDR2 FQNEAQ (reference sequence). The CDR3 spans 14 residues. CDR3 loop: CASSPQPSYNEQFF. The CDR3 region has the DNA TGTGCCAGCAGCCCCCAGCCCTCCTACAATGAGCAGTTCTTC.

This clonotype was seen at least ten times. The chain employs TRBV27 and TRBJ1-2, with 11 bases aligning to TRBD1. This CDR3 is built from 16 residues. Trimming at V came to 4 bases and at J to 5 bases, leaving 9 bases not matched to a gene. CDR1 and CDR2 from the germline V gene are MNHEY and SMNVEV (reference sequence). This chain's CDR3 is CASSSIRDRGVYGYTF. The CDR3 nucleotides read TGTGCCAGCAGTTCTATCCGGGACAGGGGGGTTTATGGCTACACCTTC.

This clonotype was detected many times. J is TRBJ2-3 and V is TRBV9, with 10 bases aligning to TRBD1. Germline-derived CDR1 and CDR2 are SGDLS and YYNGEE. V trimming: 0 bases; J trimming: 1 base; junction bases outside the gene matches: 5. The CDR3 is 17 amino acids. The CDR3 sequence is CASSVDWGTGGTDTQYF. The CDR3, as DNA: TGTGCCAGCAGCGTAGACTGGGGGACAGGGGGCACAGATACGCAGTATTTT.

J is TRBJ1-4 and V is TRBV30; possible D gene TRBD1, 5 bases. This CDR3 contains 16 residues. Germline V gene data show CDR1 as GTSNPN and CDR2 as SVGIG (reference sequence). Trimming removed 3 bases at V and 8 bases at J, with 22 bases between. The CDR3 protein is CAWSQPPPGPREKLFF. The CDR3, as DNA: TGTGCCTGGAGCCAGCCACCACCGGGGCCGCGGGAAAAACTGTTTTTT.

Points on this clonotype: It is likely a read error: a sequence one base away is far more abundant. The chain couples TRBV7-2 to TRBJ2-5; D is possibly TRBD2 (5 bases). The germline gives CDR1 SGHTA, CDR2 FQGNSA. There are 13 residues in the CDR3. The CDR3 is CASSRLGFDERFF. Here the CDR3 DNA reads TGTGCCAGCTCACGATTGGGGTTCGATGAGCGGTTCTTC.

In its sample, this clonotype was seen many times. The chain joins TRBV3-1 to TRBJ1-2; D is perhaps TRBD1 (5 bases). The V and J ends lost 2 bases and 6 bases respectively, with 10 bases between them. This CDR3 has 13 amino acids. Germline V gene data show CDR1 as LGHDT and CDR2 as YNNKEL (reference sequence). The chain's CDR3 is CASSQHQGHGYTF. The DNA of the CDR3 is TGTGCCAGCAGCCAACATCAGGGTCATGGCTACACCTTC.

Many counts were recorded for this clonotype. This chain joins TRBV6-5 and TRBJ2-5; tentatively, D is TRBD1 (6 bases). Trimming left V 2 bases short and J 5 bases short, with 9 bases between. Germline V gene sequence: CDR1 MNHEY, CDR2 SVGAGI. The CDR3 is 13 amino acids. The DNA of the CDR3 is TGTGCCAGCAGTTACGGGGGCGATGAGACCCAGTACTTC. It encodes CASSYGGDETQYF.

This clonotype was picked up many times. V usage is TRBV6-2 or TRBV6-3 and J usage is TRBJ2-6; D is unclear. The CDR3 has 15 amino acids. V was clipped by 6 bases and J by 1 base, with 10 bases between them. The germline V gene has CDR1 MNHEY and CDR2 SVGEGT. Written as DNA, the CDR3 is TGTGCCAGCAGCCTCCCCGCTTCTGGGGCCAACGTCCTGACTTTC. As protein: CASSLPASGANVLTF.

With regard to this clonotype: Possible read error: a much larger clone is one base away. V usage is TRBV7-9 and J usage is TRBJ1-1, with D possibly being TRBD1 (6 bases). V lost 1 base, J lost 5 bases, and 23 bases lay in between. CDR3 length: 18 residues. CDR1 and CDR2 from the germline V gene are SEHNR and FQNEAQ (reference sequence). CDR3 sequence: CASSLVRSSGHRVTEAFF. As DNA, the CDR3 is TGTGCCAGCAGCTTAGTTCGCAGCTCGGGACACCGTGTTACTGAAGCTTTCTTT.

This clonotype was counted many times. In DNA, the CDR3 is TGTGCCAGCATTGGATGGGGGGGAAACACTGAAGCTTTCTTT. This encodes CASIGWGGNTEAFF. This chain uses TRBV27 with TRBJ1-1, with a possible D match to TRBD1 (5 bases). Between the trimmed V and J ends, which lost 7 bases and 2 bases, there was a span of 14 bases. CDR1 and CDR2 (germline): MNHEY, SMNVEV (reference sequence). This CDR3 is built from 14 residues.

The rearrangement uses TRBV7-2 and TRBJ2-1; D ambiguous. The V gene's germline CDR1 is SGHTA and CDR2 FQGNSA. CDR3 length equals 15 residues. V dropped 5 bases and J dropped 8 bases, with 19 bases sitting between them. The CDR3 nucleotides are TGTGCCAGCAGCCGAGATCCTAAAGGGTCTTATGAGCAGTTCTTC. Translated: CASSRDPKGSYEQFF. The entire variable domain, with the rest obtained from reference TRBV7-2 and TRBJ2-1, is as follows: GAGVSQSPSNKVTEKGKDVELRCDPISGHTALYWYRQSLGQGLEFLIYFQGNSAPDKSGLPSDRFSAERTGGSVSTLTIQRTQQEDSAVYLCASSRDPKGSYEQFFGPGTRLTVL.

This clonotype came up many times. V usage is TRBV6-1 and J usage is TRBJ1-5; no definite D call. With 1 base removed from V and 3 bases from J, the gap between germline ends came to 7 bases. Germline V gene data show CDR1 as MNHNS and CDR2 as SASEGT. The CDR3 has 14 residues. As DNA, the CDR3 is TGTGCCAGCAGTGAAGTCTTGATCAATCAGCCCCAGCATTTT. Amino acids: CASSEVLINQPQHF.

The V call is TRBV12-3 or TRBV12-4, the J call TRBJ1-1; 7 nucleotides agree with TRBD1. This CDR3 has 14 amino acids. V trimming: 5 bases; J trimming: 5 bases; junction bases outside the gene matches: 8. The CDR3: CASSPWDSGTEAFF. In nucleotides, the CDR3 is TGTGCCAGCAGTCCTTGGGACAGCGGGACTGAAGCTTTCTTT.

The chain employs TRBV29-1 and TRBJ1-2; TRBD1 aligns across 9 bases. The CDR3 has 13 residues. The germline CDR1 and CDR2 sequences are SQVTM and ANQGSEA. Germline trimming cut 0 bases from V and 8 bases from J; bases unmatched to any gene: 4. The CDR3 region is CSVEEQGARGYTF. The CDR3 coding sequence is TGCAGCGTTGAAGAACAGGGGGCACGAGGCTACACCTTC.

This clonotype was observed at least ten times. The gene calls are TRBV15 and TRBJ2-1; 12 nucleotides match TRBD2. Germline lookup yields CDR1 LNHNV and CDR2 YYDKDF (reference sequence). The CDR3 covers 20 residues. Trimming cost V 5 bases and J 6 bases; bases outside gene matches: 20. The CDR3 region has the DNA TGTGCCACCAGCTATCCCCTGGGTGGGCTAGCGGGAGGGTTTACCAATGAGCAGTTCTTC. Translated, it gives CATSYPLGGLAGGFTNEQFF. Using reference TRBV15 and TRBJ2-1 for the parts outside the CDR3, the full variable domain is DAMVIQNPRYQVTQFGKPVTLSCSQTLNHNVMYWYQQKSSQAPKLLFHYYDKDFNNEADTPDNFQSRRPNTSFCFLDIRSPGLGDTAMYLCATSYPLGGLAGGFTNEQFFGPGTRLTVL.

In this sample, this clonotype turned up many times. The chain carries TRBV15 and TRBJ2-5; 10 bases fit TRBD2. This CDR3 is built from 17 residues. Losses at the gene ends were 0 bases for V and 6 bases for J; bases not matched to a gene: 10. Germline V gives CDR1 LNHNV, CDR2 YYDKDF (reference sequence). CDR3 DNA sequence: TGTGCCACCAGCAGAGATCGGGGGAGCGGGGGGGCCCAGACCCAGTACTTC. Protein product: CATSRDRGSGGAQTQYF.

This clonotype appeared a few times. The chain links TRBV6-2 or TRBV6-3 to TRBJ2-3; D is undetermined. The V gene's germline CDR1 is MNHEY and CDR2 SVGEGT. Trimming removed 2 bases at V and 13 bases at J, with 10 bases between. The CDR3 covers 11 residues. The CDR3 coding sequence is TGTGCCAGCAGTTACCGGAATATAGAGTATTTT. Its translation: CASSYRNIEYF.

Comment on this clonotype: A clone one base away is much larger, so this may be a read error. The chain uses TRBV7-2 and TRBJ2-3; D is ambiguous. The end of the DNA aligns better with TRBJ2-5, so the J call may be wrong. The CDR3 is 14 amino acids. Germline lookup yields CDR1 SGHTA and CDR2 FQGNSA. DNA of the CDR3: TGTGCCAGCAGCTTAGAGGCGTTTTCCGGGACCCAGTACTTC. It codes for CASSLEAFSGTQYF.

This clonotype was counted only a few times. The chain recombines TRBV20-1 with TRBJ2-1; no clear D. This CDR3 has 14 amino acids. Germline V gives CDR1 DFQATT, CDR2 SNEGSKA (reference sequence). Trimming removed 0 bases from V and 0 bases from J, with 6 bases in between. The CDR3 sequence: CSARDTGSYNEQFF. The CDR3 DNA follows: TGCAGTGCTAGAGATACGGGCTCCTACAATGAGCAGTTCTTC.